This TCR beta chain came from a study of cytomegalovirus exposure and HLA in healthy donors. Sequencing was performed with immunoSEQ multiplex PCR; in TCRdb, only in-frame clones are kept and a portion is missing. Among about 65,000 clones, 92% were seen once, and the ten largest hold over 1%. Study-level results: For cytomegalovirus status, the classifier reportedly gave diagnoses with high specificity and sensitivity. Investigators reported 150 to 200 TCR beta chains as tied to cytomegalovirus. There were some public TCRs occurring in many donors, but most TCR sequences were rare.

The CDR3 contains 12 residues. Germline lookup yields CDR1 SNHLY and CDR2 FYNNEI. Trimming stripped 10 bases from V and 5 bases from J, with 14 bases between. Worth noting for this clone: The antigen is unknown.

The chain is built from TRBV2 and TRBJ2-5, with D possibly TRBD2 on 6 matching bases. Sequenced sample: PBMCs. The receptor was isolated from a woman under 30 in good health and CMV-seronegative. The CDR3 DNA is TGTGCCACCCTGGGGGGTAGTGAGACCCAGTACTTC. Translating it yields CATLGGSETQYF.